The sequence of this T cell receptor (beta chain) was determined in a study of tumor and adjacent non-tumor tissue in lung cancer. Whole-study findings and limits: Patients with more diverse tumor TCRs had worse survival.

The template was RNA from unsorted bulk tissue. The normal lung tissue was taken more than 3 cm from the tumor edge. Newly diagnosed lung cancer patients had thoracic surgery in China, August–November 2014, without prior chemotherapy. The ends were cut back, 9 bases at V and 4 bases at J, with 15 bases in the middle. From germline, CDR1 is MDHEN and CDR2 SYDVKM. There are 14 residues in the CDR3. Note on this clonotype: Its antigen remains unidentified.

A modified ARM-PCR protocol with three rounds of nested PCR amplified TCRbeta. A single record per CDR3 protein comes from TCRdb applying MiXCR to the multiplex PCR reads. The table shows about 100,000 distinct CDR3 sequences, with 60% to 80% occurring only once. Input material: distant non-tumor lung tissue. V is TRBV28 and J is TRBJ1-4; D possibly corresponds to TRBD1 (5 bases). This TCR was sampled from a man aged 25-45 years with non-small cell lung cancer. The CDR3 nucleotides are TGTGCCAGTACTTCCATGGGGGGTAATGAAAAACTGTTTTTT. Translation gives CASTSMGGNEKLFF.